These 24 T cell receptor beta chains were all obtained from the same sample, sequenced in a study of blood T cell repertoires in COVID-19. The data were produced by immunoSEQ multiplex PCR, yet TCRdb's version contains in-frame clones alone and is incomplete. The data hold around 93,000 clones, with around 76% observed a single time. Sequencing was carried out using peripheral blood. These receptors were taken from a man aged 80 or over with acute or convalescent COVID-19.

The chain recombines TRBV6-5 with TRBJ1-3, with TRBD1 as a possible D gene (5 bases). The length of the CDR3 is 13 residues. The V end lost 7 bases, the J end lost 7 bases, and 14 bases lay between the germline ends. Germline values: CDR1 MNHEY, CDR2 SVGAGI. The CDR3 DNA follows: TGTGCCAGCATCGGGGGGGGAGGGAACACCATATATTTT. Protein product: CASIGGGGNTIYF.

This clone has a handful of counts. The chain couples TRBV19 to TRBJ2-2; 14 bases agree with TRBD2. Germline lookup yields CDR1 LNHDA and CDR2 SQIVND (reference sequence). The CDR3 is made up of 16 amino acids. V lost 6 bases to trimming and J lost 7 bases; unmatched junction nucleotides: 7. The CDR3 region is CASRGLAGVSNGELFF. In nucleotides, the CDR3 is TGTGCCAGTAGGGGACTAGCGGGAGTATCGAACGGGGAGCTGTTTTTT.

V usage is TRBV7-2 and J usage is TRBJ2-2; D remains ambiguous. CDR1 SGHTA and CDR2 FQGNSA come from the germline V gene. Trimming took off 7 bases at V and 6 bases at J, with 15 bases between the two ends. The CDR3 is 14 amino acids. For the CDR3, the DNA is TGTGCCAGCAACCCTACTATGGGTGCCGGGGAGCTGTTTTTT. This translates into CASNPTMGAGELFF.

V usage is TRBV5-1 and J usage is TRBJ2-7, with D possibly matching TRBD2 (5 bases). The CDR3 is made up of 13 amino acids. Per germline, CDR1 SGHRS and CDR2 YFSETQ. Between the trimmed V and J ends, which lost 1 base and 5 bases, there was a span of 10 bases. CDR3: CASSLPERDEQYF. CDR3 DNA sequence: TGCGCCAGCAGCTTGCCGGAGAGGGACGAGCAGTACTTC.

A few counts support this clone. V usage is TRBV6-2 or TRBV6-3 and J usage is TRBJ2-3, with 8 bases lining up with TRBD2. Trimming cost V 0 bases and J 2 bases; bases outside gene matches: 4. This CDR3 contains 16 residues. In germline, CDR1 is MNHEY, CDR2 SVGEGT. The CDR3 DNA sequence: TGTGCCAGCAGTTACTCGGCGGGAGGCATCACAGATACGCAGTATTTT. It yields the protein CASSYSAGGITDTQYF.

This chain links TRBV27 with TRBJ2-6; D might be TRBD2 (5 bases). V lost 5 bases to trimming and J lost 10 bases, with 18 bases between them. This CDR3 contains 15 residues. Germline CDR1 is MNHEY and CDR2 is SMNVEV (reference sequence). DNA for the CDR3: TGTGCCAGCAGTGTCAAAGTAGGGAGCCCGAACGTCCTGACTTTC. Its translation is CASSVKVGSPNVLTF.

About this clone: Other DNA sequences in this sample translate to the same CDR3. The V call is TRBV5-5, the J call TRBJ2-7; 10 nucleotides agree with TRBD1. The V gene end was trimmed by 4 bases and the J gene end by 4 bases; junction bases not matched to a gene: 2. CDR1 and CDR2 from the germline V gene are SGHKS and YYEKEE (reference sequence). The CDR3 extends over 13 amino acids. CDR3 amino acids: CASSRQGAYEQYF. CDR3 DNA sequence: TGTGCCAGCAGCCGACAGGGGGCATACGAGCAGTACTTC.

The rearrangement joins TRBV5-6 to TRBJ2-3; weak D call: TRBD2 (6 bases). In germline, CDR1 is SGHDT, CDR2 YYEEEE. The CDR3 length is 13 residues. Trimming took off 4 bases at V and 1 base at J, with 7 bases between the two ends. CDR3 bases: TGTGCCAGCAGCCCGGGGGGCACAGATACGCAGTATTTT. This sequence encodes CASSPGGTDTQYF.

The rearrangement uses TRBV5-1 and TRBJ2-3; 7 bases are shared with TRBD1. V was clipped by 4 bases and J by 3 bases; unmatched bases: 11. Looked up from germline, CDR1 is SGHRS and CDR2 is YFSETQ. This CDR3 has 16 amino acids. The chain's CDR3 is CASSPQGVLKTDTQYF. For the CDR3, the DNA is TGCGCCAGCAGCCCCCAGGGGGTCCTAAAAACAGATACGCAGTATTTT.

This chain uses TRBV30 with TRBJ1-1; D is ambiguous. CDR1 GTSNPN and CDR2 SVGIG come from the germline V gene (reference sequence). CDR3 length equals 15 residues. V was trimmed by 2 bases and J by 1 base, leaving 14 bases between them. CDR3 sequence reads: CAWSPRRGKNTEAFF. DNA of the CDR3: TGTGCCTGGAGTCCCCGCCGAGGGAAGAACACTGAAGCTTTCTTT.

The CDR3 sequence: CAWSVQRGGGTEAFF. DNA for the CDR3: TGTGCCTGGAGTGTACAGAGGGGAGGGGGTACTGAAGCTTTCTTT. The chain combines TRBV30 with TRBJ1-1, with D maybe TRBD1 (6 bases). V was clipped by 0 bases and J by 5 bases, with 16 bases between them. This CDR3 has 15 residues. The germline V gene has CDR1 GTSNPN and CDR2 SVGIG (reference sequence).

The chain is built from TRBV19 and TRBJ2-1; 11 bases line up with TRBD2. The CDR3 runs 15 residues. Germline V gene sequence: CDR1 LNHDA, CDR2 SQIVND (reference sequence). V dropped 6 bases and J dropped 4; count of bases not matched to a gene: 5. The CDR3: CASREGTSGYNEQFF. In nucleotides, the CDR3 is TGTGCCAGTAGGGAGGGGACTAGCGGTTACAATGAGCAGTTCTTC.

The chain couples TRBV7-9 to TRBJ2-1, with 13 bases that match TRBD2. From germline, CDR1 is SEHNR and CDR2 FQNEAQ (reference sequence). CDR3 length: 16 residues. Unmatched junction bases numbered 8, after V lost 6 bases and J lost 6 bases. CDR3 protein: CASSLTSGGASNEQFF. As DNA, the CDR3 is TGTGCCAGCAGTCTCACTAGCGGGGGGGCTTCCAATGAGCAGTTCTTC.

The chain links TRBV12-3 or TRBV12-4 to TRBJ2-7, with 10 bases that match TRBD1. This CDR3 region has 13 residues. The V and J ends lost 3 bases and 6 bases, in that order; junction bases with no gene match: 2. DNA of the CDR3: TGTGCCAGCAGTTTGGGACAGGGGAGCGAGCAGTACTTC. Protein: CASSLGQGSEQYF.

The CDR3 reads CASSPRAGGYEQYF. The DNA of the CDR3 is TGTGCCAGCTCACCGAGGGCGGGGGGCTACGAGCAGTACTTC. The V call is TRBV18, the J call TRBJ2-7; 8 bases align to TRBD2. Germline V gene data show CDR1 as KGHSH and CDR2 as LQKENI. CDR3 length: 14 residues. V was clipped by 3 bases and J by 3 bases; unmatched bases: 4.

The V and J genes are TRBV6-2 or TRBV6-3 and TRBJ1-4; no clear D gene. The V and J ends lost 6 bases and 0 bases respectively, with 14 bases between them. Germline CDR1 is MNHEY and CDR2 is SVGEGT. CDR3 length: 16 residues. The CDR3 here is CASSPTGRATNEKLFF. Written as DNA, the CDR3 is TGTGCCAGCAGCCCTACCGGGAGGGCAACTAATGAAAAACTGTTTTTT.

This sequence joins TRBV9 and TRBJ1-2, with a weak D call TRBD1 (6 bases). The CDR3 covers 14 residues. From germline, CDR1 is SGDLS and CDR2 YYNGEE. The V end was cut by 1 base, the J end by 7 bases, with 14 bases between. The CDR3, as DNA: TGTGCCAGCAGCGTAAAAGACAGGTTGGGTGGCTACACCTTC. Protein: CASSVKDRLGGYTF.

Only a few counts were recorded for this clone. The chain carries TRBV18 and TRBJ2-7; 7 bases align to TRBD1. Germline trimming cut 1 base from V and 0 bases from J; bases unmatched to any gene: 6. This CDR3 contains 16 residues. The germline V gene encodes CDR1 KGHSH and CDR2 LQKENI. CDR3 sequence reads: CASSPRPGQSSYEQYF. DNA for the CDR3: TGTGCCAGCTCACCACGTCCGGGACAGAGCTCCTACGAGCAGTACTTC.

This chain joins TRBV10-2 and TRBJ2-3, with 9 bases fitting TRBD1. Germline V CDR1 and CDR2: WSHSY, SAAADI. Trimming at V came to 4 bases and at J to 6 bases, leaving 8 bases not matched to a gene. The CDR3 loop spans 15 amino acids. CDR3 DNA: TGCGCCAGCAGTGCCCGGACAGGGGACAAGGATACGCAGTATTTT. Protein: CASSARTGDKDTQYF.

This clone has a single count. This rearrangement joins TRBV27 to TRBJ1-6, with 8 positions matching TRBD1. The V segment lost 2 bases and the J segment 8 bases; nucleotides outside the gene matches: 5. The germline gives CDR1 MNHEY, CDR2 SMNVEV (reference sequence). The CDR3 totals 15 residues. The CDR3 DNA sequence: TGTGCCAGCAGTTTAAAGGACAGGGAATATTCACCCCTCCACTTT. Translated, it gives CASSLKDREYSPLHF.

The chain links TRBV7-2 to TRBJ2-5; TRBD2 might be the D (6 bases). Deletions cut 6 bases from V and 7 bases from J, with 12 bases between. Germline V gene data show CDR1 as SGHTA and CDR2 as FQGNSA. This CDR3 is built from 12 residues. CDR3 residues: CASRRGGGTQYF. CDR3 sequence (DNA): TGTGCCAGCAGGCGGGGTGGCGGGACCCAGTACTTC.

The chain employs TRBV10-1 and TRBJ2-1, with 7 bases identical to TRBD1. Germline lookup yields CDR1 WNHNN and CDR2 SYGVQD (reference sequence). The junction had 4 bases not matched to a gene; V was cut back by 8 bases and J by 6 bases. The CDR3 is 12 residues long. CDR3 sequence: CASSRGINEQFF. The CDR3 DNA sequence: TGCGCCAGCTCCAGGGGGATCAATGAGCAGTTCTTC.

CDR3 in DNA: TGTGCCAGCAGTTCCTACAGGGGAAGGTACACTGAAGCTTTCTTT. Encoded protein: CASSSYRGRYTEAFF. V is TRBV27 and J is TRBJ1-1, with 7 bases that match TRBD1. This CDR3 has 15 amino acids. Unmatched junction bases numbered 8, after V lost 4 bases and J lost 3 bases. Germline loops: CDR1 MNHEY, CDR2 SMNVEV (reference sequence).

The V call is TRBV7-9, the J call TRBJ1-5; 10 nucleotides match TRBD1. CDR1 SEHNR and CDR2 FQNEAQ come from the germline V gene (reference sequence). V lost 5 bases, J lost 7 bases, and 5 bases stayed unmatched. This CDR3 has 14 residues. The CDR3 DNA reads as TGTGCCAGCAGCCAAGGGACAGGGGCCCAGCCCCAGCATTTT. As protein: CASSQGTGAQPQHF.